Each of the 27 T cell receptor beta chains below was sequenced from the same sample in a study of OX40 agonist ivuxolimab in advanced cancers. Sequencing was performed with immunoSEQ multiplex PCR; in TCRdb, only in-frame clones are kept and a portion is missing. The sample contains around 95,000 clones, 85% to 95% of which appear only once. This specimen consisted of CD4+ or CD8+ T cells sorted from blood, obtained in a trial of the OX40 agonist ivuxolimab. The source of these receptors is an adult with an advanced solid tumor such as melanoma, head and neck, liver or kidney cancer.

The chain joins TRBV27 to TRBJ2-2; no firm D call. V lost 6 bases to trimming and J lost 0 bases, with 14 bases between them. The CDR3 runs 16 residues. Looked up from germline, CDR1 is MNHEY and CDR2 is SMNVEV (reference sequence). In DNA, the CDR3 is TGTGCCAGCAGCCGTCTTGGCGGCGCGAACACCGGGGAGCTGTTTTTT. It is translated as CASSRLGGANTGELFF.

The rearrangement joins TRBV6-4 to TRBJ1-1; unclear D gene. V lost 6 bases and J lost 3, with 11 bases in between. The CDR3 covers 13 residues. The germline CDR1 and CDR2 sequences are MRHNA and SNTAGT. The chain's CDR3 is CASRENYYTEAFF. CDR3 coding DNA: TGTGCCAGCAGGGAGAATTATTACACTGAAGCTTTCTTT.

The gene calls are TRBV6-5 and TRBJ1-5; 7 nucleotides agree with TRBD1. The germline V gene encodes CDR1 MNHEY and CDR2 SVGAGI. V lost 2 bases, J lost 6 bases, and 4 bases stayed unmatched. The CDR3 runs 14 residues. Written as DNA, the CDR3 is TGTGCCAGCAGTTACGGAGGGGGCTTTCAGCCCCAGCATTTT. It translates to CASSYGGGFQPQHF.

V is TRBV7-9 and J is TRBJ1-3; 9 bases agree with TRBD1. J gave up 4 bases and V 5 bases, and 9 bases lay outside the gene matches. This CDR3 has 16 amino acids. From germline, CDR1 is SEHNR and CDR2 FQNEAQ (reference sequence). The CDR3 sequence: CASSPDRGSHGNTIYF. CDR3 sequence (DNA): TGTGCCAGCAGCCCCGACAGGGGGTCGCACGGAAACACCATATATTTT.

The table lists this clone with a count of one. V is TRBV27 and J is TRBJ2-3, with D uncertain. The CDR3 has 12 amino acids. V lost 2 bases to trimming and J lost 3 bases, with 3 bases between them. Germline loops: CDR1 MNHEY, CDR2 SMNVEV (reference sequence). The CDR3 DNA is TGTGCCAGCAGTTTAGGAACAGATACGCAGTATTTT. This encodes CASSLGTDTQYF.

The V and J genes are TRBV25-1 and TRBJ1-3; 9 bases agree with TRBD1. This CDR3 has 15 amino acids. CDR1 and CDR2 from the germline V gene are MGHDK and SYGVNS. V was pared by 7 bases and J by 4 bases, with 8 bases of the junction left unmatched. CDR3 sequence reads: CASTDDRGGGNTIYF. The CDR3 DNA sequence: TGTGCCAGCACCGATGACAGGGGGGGCGGAAACACCATATATTTT. The whole variable domain, remainder taken from reference TRBV25-1 and TRBJ1-3, is EADIYQTPRYLVIGTGKKITLECSQTMGHDKMYWYQQDPGMELHLIHYSYGVNSTEKGDLSSESTVSRIRTEHFPLTLESARPSHTSQYLCASTDDRGGGNTIYFGEGSWLTVV.

The gene calls are TRBV28 and TRBJ2-3; 10 nucleotides agree with TRBD2. The CDR3 runs 18 residues. Germline-derived CDR1 and CDR2 are MDHEN and SYDVKM. Trimming cost V 2 bases and J 4 bases; bases outside gene matches: 12. The CDR3 region has the DNA TGTGCCAGCAGTTTAGGGGGTTGGCTAGCGGGAGCTCCAGATACGCAGTATTTT. Amino acids: CASSLGGWLAGAPDTQYF. Full variable domain (remainder filled in from reference TRBV28 and TRBJ2-3): DVKVTQSSRYLVKRTGEKVFLECVQDMDHENMFWYRQDPGLGLRLIYFSYDVKMKEKGDIPEGYSVSREKKERFSLILESASTNQTSMYLCASSLGGWLAGAPDTQYFGPGTRLTVL.

The J gene is TRBJ1-5, the V gene TRBV6-5; no firm D call. V lost 7 bases to trimming and J lost 3 bases, with 13 bases between them. The germline V gene encodes CDR1 MNHEY and CDR2 SVGAGI. The CDR3 runs 14 residues. The CDR3 loop is CASTPGRDNQPQHF. The CDR3 DNA reads TGTGCCAGCACCCCCGGGCGGGACAATCAGCCCCAGCATTTT.

The chain links TRBV18 to TRBJ2-1; 7 nucleotides line up with TRBD2. This CDR3 region has 15 residues. Germline assignment: CDR1 KGHSH and CDR2 LQKENI. The trim removed 3 bases at V and 3 bases at J, leaving 5 bases unmatched. CDR3 DNA: TGTGCCAGCTCACCCTCCCGGGACTACTACAATGAGCAGTTCTTC. It translates to CASSPSRDYYNEQFF.

The rearrangement links TRBV12-5 to TRBJ1-5; 7 bases are a match to TRBD1. With 2 bases clipped from V and 1 base from J, the junction kept 8 bases outside the gene matches. Per germline, CDR1 LGHNT and CDR2 FRNRAP. The CDR3 totals 17 residues. The CDR3 region has the DNA TGTGCTAGTGGTTTGAATCGGGACAGTCCCAGCAATCAGCCCCAGCATTTT. Residues: CASGLNRDSPSNQPQHF. Filled out from reference TRBV12-5 and TRBJ1-5, the complete variable domain reads DARVTQTPRHKVTEMGQEVTMRCQPILGHNTVFWYRQTMMQGLELLAYFRNRAPLDDSGMPKDRFSAEMPDATLATLKIQPSEPRDSAVYFCASGLNRDSPSNQPQHFGDGTRLSIL.

The chain carries TRBV27 and TRBJ2-2; tentative D call: TRBD2 (5 bases). CDR3 length equals 16 residues. Germline V gene lookup returns CDR1 MNHEY and CDR2 SMNVEV (reference sequence). The germline V and J ends were trimmed by 3 bases and 4 bases, with 15 bases remaining between them. CDR3 DNA: TGTGCCAGCAGTTTTTTCTCGGGGTGGGGCACCGGGGAGCTGTTTTTT. Protein: CASSFFSGWGTGELFF.

The chain couples TRBV19 to TRBJ1-5, with TRBD1 matching over 10 bases. CDR3 length: 14 residues. Germline trimming cut 5 bases from V and 7 bases from J; bases unmatched to any gene: 5. Germline CDR1 and CDR2: LNHDA and SQIVND (reference sequence). CDR3 coding DNA: TGTGCCAGTAGTCGACAGGGGGCGGAGCAGCCCCAGCATTTT. Residues: CASSRQGAEQPQHF.

The chain employs TRBV7-3 and TRBJ2-1; weak D call: TRBD2 (5 bases). This CDR3 has 13 amino acids. V shed 5 bases and J shed 5 bases, with 10 bases lying between them. Germline CDR1 SGHTA, CDR2 FQGTGA. CDR3 amino acids: CASSLALDNEQFF. CDR3 DNA sequence: TGTGCCAGCAGCCTAGCCTTAGACAATGAGCAGTTCTTC.

As DNA, the CDR3 is TGTGCCAGCAATCTGGCCTCGGGCTACGAGCAGTACGTC. Protein: CASNLASGYEQYV. This chain uses TRBV6-1 with TRBJ2-7; D unresolved. This CDR3 is 13 amino acids long. V dropped 7 bases and J dropped 3 bases, with 13 bases sitting between them. Germline CDR1 reads MNHNS; CDR2 reads SASEGT.

J is TRBJ2-3 and V is TRBV20-1; no definite D call. Trimming stripped 0 bases from V and 10 bases from J, with 8 bases between. The CDR3 is 11 amino acids. CDR1 is DFQATT, CDR2 SNEGSKA, per germline (reference sequence). The CDR3 DNA sequence: TGCAGTGCTAGAGATCTCGGTTCGCAGTATTTT. It encodes CSARDLGSQYF.

This chain joins TRBV28 and TRBJ1-5, with a tentative D call TRBD1 (6 bases). This CDR3 comprises 16 residues. CDR1 is MDHEN and CDR2 is SYDVKM in the germline V gene. Trimming took 3 bases from V and 0 from J, leaving 12 bases between them. The CDR3 spells CASSLAGAVSNQPQHF. Written as DNA, the CDR3 is TGTGCCAGCAGTTTGGCGGGGGCGGTTAGCAATCAGCCCCAGCATTTT.

The rearrangement uses TRBV4-1 and TRBJ1-2, with a possible D match to TRBD1 (6 bases). Germline V gene lookup returns CDR1 MGHRA and CDR2 YSYEKL. This CDR3 comprises 13 residues. Trimming stripped 4 bases from V and 7 bases from J, with 13 bases between. CDR3 sequence: CASSRTGLGGYTF. Written as DNA, the CDR3 is TGCGCCAGCAGCCGAACAGGGTTGGGTGGCTACACCTTC.

The CDR3 DNA follows: TGTGCCAGTAGTATAGACATGGGGGATGCGGTTATCAAGCCCCAGCATTTT. Translated: CASSIDMGDAVIKPQHF. V and J are TRBV19 and TRBJ1-5, with TRBD1 as a possible D gene (5 bases). V was cut by 0 bases and J by 8 bases, with 20 bases left in between. Looked up from germline, CDR1 is LNHDA and CDR2 is SQIVND (reference sequence). The length of the CDR3 is 17 residues.

In regard to this clone: Other DNA sequences in this sample translate to the same CDR3. The CDR3 DNA reads as TGTGCCAGCTCACACGTGGCAGGGAGGGCAGATACGCAGTATTTT. This codes for CASSHVAGRADTQYF. This chain joins TRBV18 and TRBJ2-3, with TRBD2 matching over 7 bases. The CDR3 spans 15 residues. The V and J ends lost 4 bases and 4 bases, in that order; junction bases with no gene match: 8. CDR1 and CDR2 from the germline V gene are KGHSH and LQKENI.

This chain connects TRBV6-4 to TRBJ2-3, with 7 bases lining up with TRBD2. J lost 9 bases, V lost 5 bases, and 8 bases had no gene match. The CDR3 consists of 13 residues. From germline, CDR1 is MRHNA and CDR2 SNTAGT. In nucleotides, the CDR3 is TGTGCCAGCAGTTCCGGGGGGAGATCAACGCAGTATTTT. Translating gives CASSSGGRSTQYF.

The chain carries TRBV4-2 and TRBJ2-5; D might be TRBD1 (6 bases). The CDR3 contains 14 residues. Deletions cut 5 bases from V and 1 base from J, with 11 bases between. The germline gives CDR1 LGHNA, CDR2 YNFKEQ. CDR3 nucleotides: TGTGCCAGCAGCATAGGACAGACCCAAGAGACCCAGTACTTC. Encoded protein: CASSIGQTQETQYF.

The V and J genes are TRBV2 and TRBJ1-5; no clear D. Per germline, CDR1 SNHLY and CDR2 FYNNEI. V was trimmed by 7 bases and J by 1 base, leaving 17 bases between them. This CDR3 contains 16 residues. The CDR3 DNA reads TGTGCCAGCAAGGAGGATGACCGCAGGAGCAATCAGCCCCAGCATTTT. This codes for CASKEDDRRSNQPQHF.

Comment on this clone: Different DNA sequences within this sample yield the same CDR3. J is TRBJ1-1 and V is TRBV7-6; 7 bases match TRBD1. J lost 1 base, V lost 0 bases, and 5 bases had no gene match. This CDR3 spans 16 amino acids. Germline CDR1 and CDR2: SGHVS and FNYEAQ. Here the CDR3 DNA reads TGTGCCAGCAGCTTAGCGACAGGGCAAAGGAACACTGAAGCTTTCTTT. Encoded protein: CASSLATGQRNTEAFF.

This rearrangement joins TRBV5-6 to TRBJ2-3, with TRBD2 matching 8 bases. Germline CDR1 SGHDT, CDR2 YYEEEE. This CDR3 contains 15 residues. The trim removed 3 bases at V and 2 bases at J, leaving 5 bases unmatched. In DNA, the CDR3 is TGTGCCAGCAGCTATGGACTAGCTATCACAGATACGCAGTATTTT. It codes for CASSYGLAITDTQYF.

This chain links TRBV7-9 with TRBJ1-5; D remains unclear. The germline gives CDR1 SEHNR, CDR2 FQNEAQ (reference sequence). V lost 4 bases and J 0 bases, leaving 4 bases between the germline ends. The length of the CDR3 is 13 residues. The CDR3 DNA reads as TGTGCCAGCAGCTCCAATAGCAATCAGCCCCAGCATTTT. Protein: CASSSNSNQPQHF.

As concerns this clone: A junction end diverges from the germline sequence, so it may reflect a read error. The V call is TRBV7-9, the J call TRBJ1-2; no firm D call. CDR1 and CDR2 from the germline V gene are SEHNR and FQNEAQ (reference sequence). CDR3 length: 14 residues. CDR3 protein: CASSPTAPEPGYAF. The CDR3 DNA follows: TGTGCCAGCAGCCCCACCGCCCCAGAGCCTGGCTACGCCTTC.

The CDR3 region is CASRRQVSGNTIYF. The CDR3 DNA reads TGTGCCAGCAGAAGACAGGTCTCCGGAAACACCATATATTTT. The rearrangement joins TRBV6-6 to TRBJ1-3; D perhaps matches TRBD1 (6 bases). Germline CDR1 is MNHNY and CDR2 is SVGAGI (reference sequence). CDR3 length: 14 amino acids. Trimming took 6 bases from V and 4 from J, leaving 13 bases between them.